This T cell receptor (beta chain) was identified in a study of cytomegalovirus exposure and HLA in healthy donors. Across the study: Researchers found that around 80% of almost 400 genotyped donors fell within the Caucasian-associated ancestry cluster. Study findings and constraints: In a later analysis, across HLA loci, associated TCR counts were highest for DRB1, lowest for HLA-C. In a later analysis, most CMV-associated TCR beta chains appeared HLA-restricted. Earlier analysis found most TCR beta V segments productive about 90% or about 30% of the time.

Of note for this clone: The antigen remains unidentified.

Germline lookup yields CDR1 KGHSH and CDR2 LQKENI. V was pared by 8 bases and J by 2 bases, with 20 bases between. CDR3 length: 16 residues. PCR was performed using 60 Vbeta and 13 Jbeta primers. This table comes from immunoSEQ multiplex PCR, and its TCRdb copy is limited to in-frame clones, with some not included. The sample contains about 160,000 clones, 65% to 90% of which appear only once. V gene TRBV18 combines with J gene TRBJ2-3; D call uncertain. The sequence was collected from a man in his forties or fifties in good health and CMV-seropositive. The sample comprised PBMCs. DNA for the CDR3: TGTGCCAGCCACCCGGGTGGTCCCCCGACCACAGATACGCAGTATTTT. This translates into CASHPGGPPTTDTQYF.